This section outlines one T cell receptor (beta chain) sequence together with its context. Antigen unknown. Using immunoSEQ multiplex PCR, the repertoire was profiled, and TCRdb retains in-frame clones only, with some absent. The data contain around 60,000 clones, 79% of them singletons. This record belongs to a study of OX40 agonist ivuxolimab in advanced cancers. Background on the study: Ivuxolimab was administered intravenously to patients at 0.01 to 10 mg/kg every 2 weeks.

The CDR3 length is 13 residues. With V trimmed by 4 bases and J by 7 bases, 3 bases remained unmatched. Germline V gives CDR1 SGHVS, CDR2 FQNEAQ. General observations from the study: Expanded peripheral T cells had an undetermined antigen specificity.

V and J are TRBV7-8 and TRBJ1-5, with 8 bases that match TRBD1. This TCR came from an adult with an advanced solid tumor such as melanoma, head and neck, liver or kidney cancer. Sequences were derived from CD4+ or CD8+ T cells sorted from blood, sampled in a trial of the OX40 agonist ivuxolimab. The CDR3 bases are TGTGCCAGCAGCTCACAGGGGGAACAGCCCCAGCATTTT. It is translated as CASSSQGEQPQHF.